This TCR beta chain was recorded in a study of T cell repertoires in aging, cancer and after chemotherapy. The overall study: The whole study produced a dataset of millions of TCR reads.

General study results and limits: Compared with age-matched healthy donors, untreated hematological or solid cancer patients showed higher blood TCR clonality.

Peripheral blood genomic DNA, not sorted cells or RNA, was the template. This clonotype has more than one count but fewer than ten. The antigen is undetermined. Rearranged V-D-J TRB sequences were amplified with a mixed TRB-A/B primer pool. TCRdb fed the multiplex PCR reads into MiXCR, producing one record per CDR3 protein. The sample yields about 11,000 distinct CDR3 sequences, roughly 40% seen once. V lost 5 bases to trimming and J lost 8 bases; unmatched junction nucleotides: 9. The CDR3 has 14 amino acids. Germline V CDR1 and CDR2: MDHEN, SYDVKM. This chain connects TRBV28 to TRBJ1-2; 9 nucleotides align to TRBD1. This clonotype was obtained from a human donor in good health. Specimen: blood. CDR3 amino acids: CASSTGQGRSGYTF. The CDR3 DNA reads TGTGCCAGCAGTACCGGACAGGGGCGTAGCGGCTACACCTTC.